The sequence of this T cell receptor (beta chain) was determined in a study of shared clonotypes between healthy human individuals. Overall study context: Donors had three CD4 naive, three CD4 memory, two CD8 naive and one CD8 memory plate apiece.

The study enrolled healthy HIV-negative adults without recent acute infections or vaccinations as donors. Naive CD4+ cells were CD45RA-selected; the remaining cells were memory. A word on this clone: Its antigen is still unknown.

Whole-study findings and limits: Incompleteness in sorted-subset sequencing, despite large depth, was shown by rarefaction.

This table comes from immunoSEQ multiplex PCR, and its TCRdb copy is limited to in-frame clones, with some not included. The sample lists about 530,000 clones; 90% to 96% were seen once. Trimming stripped 2 bases from V and 3 bases from J, with 11 bases between. The CDR3 is 14 amino acids. Germline V gives CDR1 MNHNS, CDR2 SASEGT. The rearrangement uses TRBV6-1 and TRBJ2-7; a possible D gene is TRBD2 (6 bases). Sequenced sample: naive CD4+ T cells sorted from blood. Sample subset: CD45RA+ positively selected. The receptor's source is a woman in her twenties or thirties in good health. The chain's CDR3 is CASSEMRDFYEQYF. The CDR3, as DNA: TGTGCCAGCAGTGAAATGCGGGATTTCTACGAGCAGTACTTC.